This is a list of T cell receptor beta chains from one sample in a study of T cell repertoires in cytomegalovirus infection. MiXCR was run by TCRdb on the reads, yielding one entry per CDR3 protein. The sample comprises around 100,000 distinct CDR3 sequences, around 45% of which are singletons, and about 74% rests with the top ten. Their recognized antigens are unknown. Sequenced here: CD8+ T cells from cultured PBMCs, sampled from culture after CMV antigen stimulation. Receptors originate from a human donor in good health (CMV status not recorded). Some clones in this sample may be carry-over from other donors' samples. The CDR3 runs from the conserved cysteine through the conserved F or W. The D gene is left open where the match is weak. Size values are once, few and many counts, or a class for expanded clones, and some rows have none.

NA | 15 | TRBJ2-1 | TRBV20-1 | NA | TGCAGTGCTAGAAAAGACAGCAGCTCCTACAATGAGCAGTTCTTC | CSARKDSSSYNEQFF
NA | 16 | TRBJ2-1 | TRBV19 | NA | TGTGCCAGTAGTATTTTAGGGTCCAGCTCCTACAATGAGCAGTTCTTC | CASSILGSSSYNEQFF
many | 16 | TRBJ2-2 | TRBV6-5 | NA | TGTGCCAGCAGTACTGGGGACACCCTTAACACCGGGGAGCTGTTTTTT | CASSTGDTLNTGELFF
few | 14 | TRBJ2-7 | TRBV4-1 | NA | TGTGCCAGCAGCGACGGGACGGCCAGCTACGAGCAGTACTTC | CASSDGTASYEQYF
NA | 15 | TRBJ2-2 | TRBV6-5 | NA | TGTGCCAGCAGATTGGACACGATTAACACCGGGGAGCTGTTTTTT | CASRLDTINTGELFF
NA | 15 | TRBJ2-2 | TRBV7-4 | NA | TGTGCCAGCAGGAAGCATGGCGGGATCACCGGGGAGCTGTTTTTT | CASRKHGGITGELFF
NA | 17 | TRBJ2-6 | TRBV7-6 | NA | TGTGCCAGCAGCTTAGGACAGGTTGTTTCTGGGGCCAACGTCCTGACTTTC | CASSLGQVVSGANVLTF
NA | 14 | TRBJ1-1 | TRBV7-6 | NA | TGTGCCAGCAGCTTAGGGGGGAGGCAGACTGAAGCTTTCTTT | CASSLGGRQTEAFF
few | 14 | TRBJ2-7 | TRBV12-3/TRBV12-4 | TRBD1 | TGTGCCAGCAGCCCGGACAGGACGGGCTACGAGCAGTACTTC | CASSPDRTGYEQYF
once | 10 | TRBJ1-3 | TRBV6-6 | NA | TGTGCCAGCTCCGAGGGCACCATATATTTT | CASSEGTIYF
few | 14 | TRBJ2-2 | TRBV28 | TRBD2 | TGTGCCAGCACTCAACGCGGGGGGAGCGGGGAGCTGTTTTTT | CASTQRGGSGELFF
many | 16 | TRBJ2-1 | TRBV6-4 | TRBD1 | TGTGCCAGCAGTGGGACAGGGAATGGCTCCTACAATGAGCAGTTCTTC | CASSGTGNGSYNEQFF